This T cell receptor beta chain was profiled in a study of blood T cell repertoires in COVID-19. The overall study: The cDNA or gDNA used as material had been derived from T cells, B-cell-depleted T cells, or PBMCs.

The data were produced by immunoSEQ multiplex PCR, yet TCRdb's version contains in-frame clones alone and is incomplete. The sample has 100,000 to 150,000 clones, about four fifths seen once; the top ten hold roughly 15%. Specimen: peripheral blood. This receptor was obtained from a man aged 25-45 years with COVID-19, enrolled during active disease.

In nucleotides, the CDR3 is TGTGCCAGCAGCCAACAGGGGGCCACTGAAGCTTTCTTT. Translation gives CASSQQGATEAFF. The chain joins TRBV7-8 to TRBJ1-1; 9 bases agree with TRBD1. After removal of 5 bases from V and 4 bases from J, the junction contained 2 bases not matched to a gene. Germline CDR1 and CDR2: SGHVS and FQNEAQ. This CDR3 is built from 13 residues.